This TCR beta chain was recorded in a study of blood T cell repertoires in COVID-19. On the study more broadly: Sites in the United States, Italy and Spain provided acute and convalescent COVID-19 samples.

Germline V lookup: CDR1 SGHNT, CDR2 YYREEE (reference sequence). The germline V and J ends were trimmed by 3 bases and 0 bases, with 10 bases remaining between them. The CDR3 contains 14 residues. Seattle researchers signed up patients amid active infection and tracked them longitudinally. The method was immunoSEQ multiplex PCR; TCRdb's version includes in-frame clones alone and lacks a portion of them. The sample consists of 15,000 or so clones, roughly 89% of them appearing once. The sample taken for sequencing was peripheral blood. The TCR sequence derives from a woman at least 80 years old with COVID-19, enrolled during active disease. V usage is TRBV5-4 and J usage is TRBJ2-7, with D maybe TRBD2 (5 bases). Here the CDR3 reads CASSSYRDSYEQYF. The CDR3 DNA sequence: TGTGCCAGCAGCTCCTACCGGGACTCCTACGAGCAGTACTTC.